A single sample is the source of the 9 T cell receptor beta chains below, sequenced in a study of regulatory T cells in long-lasting Graves disease. The authors built TCR beta libraries using iRepertoire HTBI primers and Arm-PCR of CDR3 regions. TCRdb recomputed calls from the multiplex PCR reads with MiXCR, one row per CDR3 protein. The data hold some 320,000 distinct CDR3 sequences, with 15% to 20% observed a single time. Time point indicated: newly diagnosed GD, antithyroid drugs for less than 3 months. Extracted PBMC RNA gave rise to the TCR library. The sequencing used peripheral blood mononuclear cells (PBMCs), collected at new diagnosis, from a patient treated with antithyroid drugs. These receptor sequences come from a female donor with Graves disease.

This clonotype was observed at least ten times. V and J are TRBV6-2 or TRBV6-3 and TRBJ2-5; 8 nucleotides agree with TRBD1. The CDR3 has 15 amino acids. With 0 bases clipped from V and 1 base from J, the junction kept 1 base outside the gene matches. Germline V gene sequence: CDR1 MNHEY, CDR2 SVGEGT. The CDR3 reads CASSYSDRAQETQYF. DNA of the CDR3: TGTGCCAGCAGTTACTCGGACAGGGCCCAAGAGACCCAGTACTTC.

Ten or more counts support this clonotype. The rearrangement joins TRBV10-1 to TRBJ2-3, with D unresolved. V was trimmed by 3 bases and J by 2 bases, leaving 6 bases between them. Germline CDR1 and CDR2: WNHNN and SYGVQD (reference sequence). The CDR3 loop spans 13 amino acids. In DNA form, the CDR3 reads TGCGCCAGCAGTGACAGTCCCACAGATACGCAGTATTTT. This gives the protein CASSDSPTDTQYF.

This clonotype has at least ten counts. The V call is TRBV19, the J call TRBJ2-7; TRBD2 matches 11 bases. The CDR3 extends over 15 amino acids. Germline values: CDR1 LNHDA, CDR2 SQIVND (reference sequence). J was trimmed by 3 bases and V by 5 bases; bases with no gene match: 6. CDR3 sequence: CASSRQTSGDYEQYF. The CDR3 DNA is TGTGCCAGTAGTCGCCAGACTAGCGGGGACTACGAGCAGTACTTC.

This clonotype was detected ten times or more. V usage is TRBV29-1 and J usage is TRBJ2-7, with D possibly TRBD2 on 6 matching bases. Germline V gene sequence: CDR1 SQVTM, CDR2 ANQGSEA. The CDR3 has 11 amino acids. Trimming removed 6 bases at V and 9 bases at J, with 15 bases between. The CDR3 protein is CSVGGSDGQYF. In nucleotides, the CDR3 is TGCAGCGTGGGGGGATCGGATGGGCAGTACTTC.

Only a few counts were recorded for this clonotype. The genes are TRBV19 and TRBJ1-1; no reliable D call. The germline V gene has CDR1 LNHDA and CDR2 SQIVND (reference sequence). V lost 4 bases to trimming and J lost 8 bases, with 14 bases between them. This CDR3 region has 13 residues. The CDR3 DNA reads TGTGCCAGTAGTACCTTGGCAACTAGCGAAGCTTTCTTT. This translates into CASSTLATSEAFF.

As for this clonotype: A much bigger clone sits one base away, suggesting this may be a read error. The V call is TRBV9, the J call TRBJ1-2; tentative D call: TRBD1 (5 bases). The CDR3 runs 14 residues. The germline V and J ends were trimmed by 7 bases and 4 bases, with 17 bases remaining between them. Germline-derived CDR1 and CDR2 are SGDLS and YYNGEE. CDR3 loop: CASGPPGVRYGYTF. CDR3 nucleotide sequence: TGTGCCAGCGGCCCACCGGGGGTTCGCTATGGCTACACCTTC. The complete variable domain, with remaining parts taken from reference TRBV9 and TRBJ1-2, reads DSGVTQTPKHLITATGQRVTLRCSPRSGDLSVYWYQQSLDQGLQFLIQYYNGEERAKGNILERFSAQQFPDLHSELNLSSLELGDSALYFCASGPPGVRYGYTFGSGTRLTVV.

Ten or more counts support this clonotype. The chain combines TRBV28 with TRBJ2-7; the match to TRBD2 covers 8 bases. Germline CDR1 is MDHEN and CDR2 is SYDVKM. The V gene end was trimmed by 3 bases and the J gene end by 1 base; junction bases not matched to a gene: 14. The CDR3 has 18 residues. In DNA form, the CDR3 reads TGTGCCAGCAGTTTCTGGACTAGCTCCCCGCTCGGTTCCTACGAGCAGTACTTC. This codes for CASSFWTSSPLGSYEQYF.

A note on this clonotype: A single base is all that separates this from a far larger clone, so a read error is likely. V usage is TRBV28 and J usage is TRBJ2-1, with D possibly TRBD1 on 5 matching bases. The V and J ends lost 5 bases and 7 bases respectively, with 21 bases between them. The CDR3 runs to 16 residues. The germline gives CDR1 MDHEN, CDR2 SYDVKM. CDR3 loop: CASSDLKGSYGNEQFF. In nucleotides, the CDR3 is TGTGCCAGCAGTGATCTCAAGGGGTCCTATGGGAATGAGCAGTTCTTC.

This clonotype was counted many times. The V call is TRBV19, the J call TRBJ2-1; perhaps TRBD2 as D (6 bases). Trimming cost V 10 bases and J 0 bases, with 22 bases left between them. Looked up from germline, CDR1 is LNHDA and CDR2 is SQIVND (reference sequence). The length of the CDR3 is 17 residues. CDR3 in amino acids: CATDSGGLSGSYNEQFF. The CDR3 coding sequence is TGTGCCACTGATTCGGGCGGACTATCCGGCTCCTACAATGAGCAGTTCTTC.